Given below is one T cell receptor (beta chain) in context. Its specificity is unknown. The protocol was immunoSEQ multiplex PCR, while the TCRdb copy is restricted to in-frame clones and leaves out a portion. The sample shows roughly 60,000 clones, about 93% of them seen only once. The record originates from a study of OX40 agonist ivuxolimab in advanced cancers. Overall study: Participants averaged roughly 60 years of age (range roughly 23 to 90) and were less than 85% male.

Study outcomes and limitations: At 0.1-3.0 mg/kg, partial responders had clonal expansion among the lowest observed. Which antigen the expanded peripheral T cells recognized is unknown.

Looked up from germline, CDR1 is SGHVS and CDR2 is FNYEAQ. This CDR3 has 15 residues. V shed 1 base and J shed 2 bases, with 10 bases lying between them. The sequence was collected from an adult with an advanced solid tumor such as melanoma, head and neck, liver or kidney cancer. Specimen: CD4+ or CD8+ T cells sorted from blood, collected in a trial of the OX40 agonist ivuxolimab. The chain is built from TRBV7-6 and TRBJ2-3; a weak D match, TRBD2 (5 bases). The CDR3 DNA follows: TGTGCCAGCAGCTTAGATGTCCGGGACACAGATACGCAGTATTTT. Its protein product is CASSLDVRDTDTQYF. The complete variable domain, with remaining parts taken from reference TRBV7-6 and TRBJ2-3, reads GAGVSQSPRYKVTKRGQDVALRCDPISGHVSLYWYRQALGQGPEFLTYFNYEAQQDKSGLPNDRFSAERPEGSISTLTIQRTEQRDSAMYRCASSLDVRDTDTQYFGPGTRLTVL.